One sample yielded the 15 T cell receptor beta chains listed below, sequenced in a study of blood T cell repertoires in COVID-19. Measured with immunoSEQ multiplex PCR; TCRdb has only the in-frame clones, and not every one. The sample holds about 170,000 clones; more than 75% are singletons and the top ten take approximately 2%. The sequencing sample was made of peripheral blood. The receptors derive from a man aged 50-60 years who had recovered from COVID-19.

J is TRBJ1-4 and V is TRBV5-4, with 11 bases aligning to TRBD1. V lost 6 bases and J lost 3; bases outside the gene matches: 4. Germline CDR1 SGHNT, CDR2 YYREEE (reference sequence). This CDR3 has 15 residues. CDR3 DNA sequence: TGTGCCAGCACCCGGGGACAGGGGGCTAATGAAAAACTGTTTTTT. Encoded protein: CASTRGQGANEKLFF.

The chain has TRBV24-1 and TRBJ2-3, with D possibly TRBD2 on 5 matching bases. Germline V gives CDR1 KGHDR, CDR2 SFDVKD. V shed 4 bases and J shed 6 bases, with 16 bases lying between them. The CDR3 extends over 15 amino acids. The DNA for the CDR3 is TGTGCCACCAGTGACCGTTTAGAGGCGGGTGATACGCAGTATTTT. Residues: CATSDRLEAGDTQYF.

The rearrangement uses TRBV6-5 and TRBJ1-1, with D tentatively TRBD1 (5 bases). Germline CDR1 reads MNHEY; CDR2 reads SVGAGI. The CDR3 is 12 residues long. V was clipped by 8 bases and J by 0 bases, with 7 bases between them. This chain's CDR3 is CASDSLNTEAFF. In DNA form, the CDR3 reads TGTGCCAGCGACAGCTTGAACACTGAAGCTTTCTTT.

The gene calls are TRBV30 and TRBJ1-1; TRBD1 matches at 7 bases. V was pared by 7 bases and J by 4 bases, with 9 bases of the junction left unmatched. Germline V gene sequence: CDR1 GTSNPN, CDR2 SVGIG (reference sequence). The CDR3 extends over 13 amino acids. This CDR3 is CAFSTGMITEAFF. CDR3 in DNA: TGTGCCTTCTCGACAGGGATGATCACTGAAGCTTTCTTT.

The CDR3 nucleotides read TGTGCCAGCTCACCACAGGGGGTGAACACTGAAGCTTTCTTT. Amino acids: CASSPQGVNTEAFF. V and J are TRBV18 and TRBJ1-1; D may be TRBD1 (6 bases). V lost 1 base and J 0 bases, leaving 6 bases between the germline ends. There are 14 residues in the CDR3. The germline gives CDR1 KGHSH, CDR2 LQKENI.

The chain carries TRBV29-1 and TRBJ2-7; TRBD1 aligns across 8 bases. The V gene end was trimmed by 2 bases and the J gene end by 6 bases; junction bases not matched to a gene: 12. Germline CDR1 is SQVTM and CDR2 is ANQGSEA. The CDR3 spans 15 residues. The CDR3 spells CSVERQGAVTPEQYF. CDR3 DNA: TGCAGCGTTGAACGCCAGGGGGCCGTCACCCCCGAGCAGTACTTC.

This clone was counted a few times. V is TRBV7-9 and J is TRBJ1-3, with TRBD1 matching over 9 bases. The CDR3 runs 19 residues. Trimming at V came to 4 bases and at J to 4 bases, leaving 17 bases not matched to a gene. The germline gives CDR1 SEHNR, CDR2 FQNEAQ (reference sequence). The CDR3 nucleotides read TGTGCCAGCAGCTCCCGATTACAGGGGGCCACTGTCAAAGGAAACACCATATATTTT. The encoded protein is CASSSRLQGATVKGNTIYF.

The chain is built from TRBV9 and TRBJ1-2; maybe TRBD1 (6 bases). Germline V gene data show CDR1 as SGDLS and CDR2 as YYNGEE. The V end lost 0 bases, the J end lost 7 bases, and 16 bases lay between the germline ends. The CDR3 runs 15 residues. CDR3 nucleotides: TGTGCCAGCAGCGTAGCCGGGGGGCAGGGCGGTGGCTACACCTTC. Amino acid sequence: CASSVAGGQGGGYTF.

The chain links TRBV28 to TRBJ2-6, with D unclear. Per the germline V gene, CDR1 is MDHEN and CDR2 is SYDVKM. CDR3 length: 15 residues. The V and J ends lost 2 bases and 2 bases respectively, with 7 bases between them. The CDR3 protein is CASSLRVTGANVLTF. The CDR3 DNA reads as TGTGCCAGCAGTTTACGGGTTACTGGGGCCAACGTCCTGACTTTC.

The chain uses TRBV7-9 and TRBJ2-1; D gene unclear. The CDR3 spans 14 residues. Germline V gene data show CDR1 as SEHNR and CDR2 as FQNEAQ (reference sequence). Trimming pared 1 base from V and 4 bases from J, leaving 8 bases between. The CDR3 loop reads CASSLGDIYNEQFF. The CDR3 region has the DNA TGTGCCAGCAGCTTAGGTGACATTTACAATGAGCAGTTCTTC.

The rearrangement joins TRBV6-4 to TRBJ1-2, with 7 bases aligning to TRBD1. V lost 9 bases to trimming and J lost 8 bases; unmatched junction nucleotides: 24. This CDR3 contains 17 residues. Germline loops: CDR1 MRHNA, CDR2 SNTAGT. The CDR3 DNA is TGTGCCAGTACCATTAACCATTCACCGGGACAGAAACACGGCTACACCTTC. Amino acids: CASTINHSPGQKHGYTF.

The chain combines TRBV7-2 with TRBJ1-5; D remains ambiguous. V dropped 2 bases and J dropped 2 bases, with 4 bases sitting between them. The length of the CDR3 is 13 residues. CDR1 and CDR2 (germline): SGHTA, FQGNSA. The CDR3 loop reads CASSLQGNQPQHF. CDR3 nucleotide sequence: TGTGCCAGCAGCTTACAGGGCAATCAGCCCCAGCATTTT.

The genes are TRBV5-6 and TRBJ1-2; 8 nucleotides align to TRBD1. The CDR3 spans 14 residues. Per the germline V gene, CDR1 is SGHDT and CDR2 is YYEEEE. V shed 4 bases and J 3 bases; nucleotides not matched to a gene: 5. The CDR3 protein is CASSRTGGYYGYTF. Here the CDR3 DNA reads TGTGCCAGCAGCCGTACAGGGGGGTACTATGGCTACACCTTC.

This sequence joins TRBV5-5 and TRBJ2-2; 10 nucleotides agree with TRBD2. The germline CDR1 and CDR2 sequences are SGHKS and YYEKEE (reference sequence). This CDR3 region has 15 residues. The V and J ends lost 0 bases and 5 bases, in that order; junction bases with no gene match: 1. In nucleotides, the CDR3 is TGTGCCAGCAGCTTGGGACTAGCGGGTACCGGGGAGCTGTTTTTT. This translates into CASSLGLAGTGELFF.

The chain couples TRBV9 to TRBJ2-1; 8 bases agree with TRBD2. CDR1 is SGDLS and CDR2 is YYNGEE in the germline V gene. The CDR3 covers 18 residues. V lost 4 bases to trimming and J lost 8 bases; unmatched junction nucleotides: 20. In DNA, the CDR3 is TGTGCCAGCAGCACCCCCACCCTGGGACTAGTGCCCTGGGATGAGCAGTTCTTC. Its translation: CASSTPTLGLVPWDEQFF.